What follows is one T cell receptor (beta chain) and its context. This sample is part of a study of blood T cell repertoires in COVID-19. Across the study: Italy, Spain and the United States were the sources of the convalescent and acute COVID-19 samples. Sources were T cells, B-cell-depleted T cells, or PBMCs; the material itself was cDNA or gDNA.

Authors' data handling: Researchers report that nucleated cell counts were estimated from reference gene primer amplification. Generated by immunoSEQ multiplex PCR, the TCRdb table keeps only in-frame clones and is missing some. The D gene and trimming were derived from the DNA, and the V and J assignments and clone size from that table. The sample lists about 400,000 clones; 80% to 90% were seen once. Trimming cost V 7 bases and J 1 base; bases outside gene matches: 6. The germline CDR1 and CDR2 sequences are LNHDA and SQIVND (reference sequence). CDR3 length: 14 amino acids. The sequence was obtained from a woman aged 30 to 39 with acute or convalescent COVID-19. The rearrangement links TRBV19 to TRBJ1-1; 7 nucleotides line up with TRBD1. The source material was peripheral blood. The CDR3 DNA reads TGTGCCAGTACCTGGACAGGCCCGAACACTGAAGCTTTCTTT. This gives the protein CASTWTGPNTEAFF.